The T cell receptor beta chain described here comes from a study of cytomegalovirus exposure and HLA in healthy donors. Sequencing used immunoSEQ multiplex PCR; TCRdb keeps in-frame clones, though not all of them. The data hold around 100,000 clones, with approximately 94% observed a single time. J gave up 7 bases and V 2 bases, and 6 bases lay outside the gene matches. The CDR3 is 13 amino acids. Germline V gene sequence: CDR1 SGHDT, CDR2 YYEEEE. The V gene is TRBV5-6, the J gene TRBJ2-7; 7 nucleotides align to TRBD1. This clonotype was sampled from a woman between 18 and 29 years old in good health and CMV-seronegative. The sequenced sample consisted of PBMCs. This CDR3 reads CASSLQGNREQYF. Written as DNA, the CDR3 is TGTGCCAGCAGCTTACAGGGGAATAGGGAGCAGTACTTC.